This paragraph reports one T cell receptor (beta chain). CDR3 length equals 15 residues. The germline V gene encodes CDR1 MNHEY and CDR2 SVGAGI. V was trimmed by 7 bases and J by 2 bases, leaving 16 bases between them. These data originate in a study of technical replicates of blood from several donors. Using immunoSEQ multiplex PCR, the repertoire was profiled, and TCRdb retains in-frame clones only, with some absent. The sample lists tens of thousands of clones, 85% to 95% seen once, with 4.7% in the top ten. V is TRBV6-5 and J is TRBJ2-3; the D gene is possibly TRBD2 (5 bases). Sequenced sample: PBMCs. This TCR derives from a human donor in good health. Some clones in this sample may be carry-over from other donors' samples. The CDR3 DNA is TGTGCCAGCACCTCACGGTCGGGGATCACAGATACGCAGTATTTT. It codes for CASTSRSGITDTQYF.